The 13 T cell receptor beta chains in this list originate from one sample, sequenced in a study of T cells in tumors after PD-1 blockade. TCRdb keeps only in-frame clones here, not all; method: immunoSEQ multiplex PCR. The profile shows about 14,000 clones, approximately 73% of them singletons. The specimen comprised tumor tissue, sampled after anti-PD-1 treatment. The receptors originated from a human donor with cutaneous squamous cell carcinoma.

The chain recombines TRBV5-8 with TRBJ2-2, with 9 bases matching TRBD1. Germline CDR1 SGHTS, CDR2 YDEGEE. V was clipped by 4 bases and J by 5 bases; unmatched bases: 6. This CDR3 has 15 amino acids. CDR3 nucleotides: TGTGCCAGCAGCATCGGGGACAGGGAAACCGGGGAGCTGTTTTTT. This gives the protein CASSIGDRETGELFF.

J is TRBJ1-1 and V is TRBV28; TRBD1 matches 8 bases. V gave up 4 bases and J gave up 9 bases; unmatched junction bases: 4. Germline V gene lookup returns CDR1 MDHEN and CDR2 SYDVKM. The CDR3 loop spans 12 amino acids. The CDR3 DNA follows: TGTGCCAGCAGTTCCTGGACAGGGAAAGCTTTCTTT. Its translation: CASSSWTGKAFF.

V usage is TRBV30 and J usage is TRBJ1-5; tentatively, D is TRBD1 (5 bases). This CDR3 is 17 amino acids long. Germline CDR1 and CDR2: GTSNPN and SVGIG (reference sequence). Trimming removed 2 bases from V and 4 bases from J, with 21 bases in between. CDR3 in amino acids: CAWSRDRGLIRNQPQHF. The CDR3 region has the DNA TGTGCCTGGAGTCGGGACCGGGGCCTTATTAGGAATCAGCCCCAGCATTTT. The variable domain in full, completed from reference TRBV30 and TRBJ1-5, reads SQTIHQWPATLVQPVGSPLSLECTVEGTSNPNLYWYRQAAGRGLQLLFYSVGIGQISSEVPQNLSASRPQDRQFILSSKKLLLSDSGFYLCAWSRDRGLIRNQPQHFGDGTRLSIL.

The CDR3: CASSDRRTGGEQFF. CDR3 coding DNA: TGTGCCAGCAGTGATCGGCGGACCGGGGGAGAGCAGTTCTTC. This chain links TRBV2 with TRBJ2-1; a possible D gene is TRBD2 (6 bases). Trimming took off 3 bases at V and 10 bases at J, with 16 bases between the two ends. This CDR3 spans 14 amino acids. Germline V gene lookup returns CDR1 SNHLY and CDR2 FYNNEI.

The CDR3 DNA reads TGTGCCAGCAGCTCTCGGTACTTC. Encoded protein: CASSSRYF. The chain has TRBV7-4 and TRBJ2-7; D is undetermined. CDR1 SGHVT and CDR2 SQSDAQ come from the germline V gene. This CDR3 region has 8 residues. The V end was cut by 4 bases, the J end by 12 bases, with 4 bases between.

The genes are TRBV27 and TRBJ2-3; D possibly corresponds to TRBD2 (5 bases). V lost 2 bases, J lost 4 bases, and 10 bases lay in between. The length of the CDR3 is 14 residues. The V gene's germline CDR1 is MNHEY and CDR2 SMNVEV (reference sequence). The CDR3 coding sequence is TGTGCCAGCAGTTTAAAGGTAGCGCCAGATACGCAGTATTTT. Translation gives CASSLKVAPDTQYF.

CDR3 nucleotide sequence: TGTGCCAGTAGTATTAGCGGGACAGCATATAATTCACCCCTCCACTTT. Translating it yields CASSISGTAYNSPLHF. The rearrangement links TRBV19 to TRBJ1-6, with TRBD1 matching over 7 bases. J lost 4 bases, V lost 3 bases, and 6 bases had no gene match. The CDR3 has 16 residues. The germline V gene encodes CDR1 LNHDA and CDR2 SQIVND (reference sequence).

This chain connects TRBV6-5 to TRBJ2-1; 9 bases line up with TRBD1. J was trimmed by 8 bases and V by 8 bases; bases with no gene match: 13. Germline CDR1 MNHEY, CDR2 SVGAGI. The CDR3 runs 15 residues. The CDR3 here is CASQVGTGGIHEQFF. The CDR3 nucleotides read TGTGCCAGCCAGGTCGGAACAGGGGGCATCCATGAGCAGTTCTTC.

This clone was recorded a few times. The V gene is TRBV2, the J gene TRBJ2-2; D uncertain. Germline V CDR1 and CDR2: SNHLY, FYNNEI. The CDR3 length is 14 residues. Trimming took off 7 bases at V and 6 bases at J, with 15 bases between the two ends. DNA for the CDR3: TGTGCCAGCATTAGGGCCCTACCCCCCGGGGAGCTGTTTTTT. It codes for CASIRALPPGELFF. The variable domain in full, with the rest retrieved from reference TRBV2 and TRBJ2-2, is EPEVTQTPSHQVTQMGQEVILRCVPISNHLYFYWYRQILGQKVEFLVSFYNNEISEKSEIFDDQFSVERPDGSNFTLKIRSTKLEDSAMYFCASIRALPPGELFFGEGSRLTVL.

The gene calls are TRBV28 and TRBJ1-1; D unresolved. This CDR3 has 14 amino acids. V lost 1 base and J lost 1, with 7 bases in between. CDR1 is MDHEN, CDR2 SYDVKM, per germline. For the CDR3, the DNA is TGTGCCAGCAGTTTATTGGGTGAGAACACTGAAGCTTTCTTT. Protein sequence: CASSLLGENTEAFF.

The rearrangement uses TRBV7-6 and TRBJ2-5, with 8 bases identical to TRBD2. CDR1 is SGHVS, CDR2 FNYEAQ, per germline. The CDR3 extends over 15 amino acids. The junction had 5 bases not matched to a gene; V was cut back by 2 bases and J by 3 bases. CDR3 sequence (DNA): TGTGCCAGCAGCTTATCTTTCGGGAGGGAAGAGACCCAGTACTTC. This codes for CASSLSFGREETQYF. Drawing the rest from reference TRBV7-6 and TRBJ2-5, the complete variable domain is GAGVSQSPRYKVTKRGQDVALRCDPISGHVSLYWYRQALGQGPEFLTYFNYEAQQDKSGLPNDRFSAERPEGSISTLTIQRTEQRDSAMYRCASSLSFGREETQYFGPGTRLLVL.

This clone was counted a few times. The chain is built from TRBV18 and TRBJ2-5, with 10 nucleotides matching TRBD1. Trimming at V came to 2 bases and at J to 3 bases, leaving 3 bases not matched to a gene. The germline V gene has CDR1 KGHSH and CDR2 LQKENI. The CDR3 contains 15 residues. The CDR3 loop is CASSPIGQGEETQYF. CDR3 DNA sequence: TGTGCCAGCTCACCAATCGGACAGGGGGAAGAGACCCAGTACTTC.

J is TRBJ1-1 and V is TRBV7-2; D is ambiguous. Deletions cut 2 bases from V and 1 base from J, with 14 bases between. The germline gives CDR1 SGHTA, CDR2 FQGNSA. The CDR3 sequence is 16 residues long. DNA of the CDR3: TGTGCCAGCAGCTTACGTTGGGCGGGTGCGAACACTGAAGCTTTCTTT. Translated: CASSLRWAGANTEAFF.